This record looks at one TCR beta chain sequence and its context. Its antigen is as yet unknown. The germline V gene encodes CDR1 SGHTA and CDR2 FQGNSA. The CDR3 is made up of 13 amino acids. The ends lost 5 bases at V and 8 bases at J; junction bases unmatched: 6. This sample is drawn from a study of blood T cells in healthy people across ages. The wider study: Capture by template switching was about one barcoded beta molecule per two T cells.

Then a second PCR, running about 6 to 12 cycles, was carried out with a sample-barcoded 5' primer and a J-beta primer mix. The study obtained at least 2.5 million CDR3-containing paired-end reads from every sample. TCRdb used MiXCR to reprocess the 5' RACE reads, holding one entry per CDR3 protein. This sample has around 800,000 distinct CDR3 sequences, with less than 80% found just once. Study-wide points: Unsorted PBMC input precluded a conclusive naive versus antigen-experienced comparison.

The sequence came from a man under 40 in good health. The rearrangement joins TRBV7-2 to TRBJ2-1, with 7 bases matching TRBD1. Sequencing input: blood. The CDR3 DNA reads as TGTGCCAGCAGCGCGTACAGGGGTCATGAGCAGTTCTTC. It yields the protein CASSAYRGHEQFF.